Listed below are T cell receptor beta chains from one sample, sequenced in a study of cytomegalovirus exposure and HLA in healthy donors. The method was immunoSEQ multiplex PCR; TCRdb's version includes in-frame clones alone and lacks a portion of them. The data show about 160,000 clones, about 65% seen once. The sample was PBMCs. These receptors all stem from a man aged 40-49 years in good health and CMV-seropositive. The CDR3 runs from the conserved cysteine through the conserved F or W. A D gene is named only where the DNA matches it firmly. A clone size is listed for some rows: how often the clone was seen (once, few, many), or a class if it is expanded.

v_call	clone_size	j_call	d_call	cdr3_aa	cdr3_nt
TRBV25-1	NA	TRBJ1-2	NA	CASSESGTYYGYTF	TGTGCCAGCAGTGAATCGGGGACATACTATGGCTACACCTTC
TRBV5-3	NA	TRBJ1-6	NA	CARNNNSPLHF	TGTGCCCGTAATAATAATTCACCCCTCCACTTT
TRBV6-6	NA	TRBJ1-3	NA	CASHDSGTGNTIYF	TGTGCCAGCCATGACTCAGGGACAGGAAACACCATATATTTT
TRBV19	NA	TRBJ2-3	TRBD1	CASSMGQKTDTQYF	TGTGCCAGTAGTATGGGACAGAAAACTGATACGCAGTATTTT
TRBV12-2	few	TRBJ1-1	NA	CASRLAPGCKKRVKNTEAFF	TGTGCAAGTCGCTTAGCCCCCGGGTGTAAGAAAAGAGTGAAGAACACTGAAGCTTTCTTT
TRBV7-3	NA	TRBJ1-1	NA	CASSLLPGNTEAFF	TGTGCCAGCAGCTTACTTCCGGGGAACACTGAAGCTTTCTTT
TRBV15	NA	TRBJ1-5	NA	CATSRASNQPQHF	TGTGCCACCAGCAGGGCCAGCAATCAGCCCCAGCATTTT
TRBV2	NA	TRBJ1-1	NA	CASSGQANTEAFF	TGTGCCAGCAGTGGACAGGCGAACACTGAAGCTTTCTTT
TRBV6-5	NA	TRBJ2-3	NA	CASRKRSTDTQYF	TGTGCCAGCAGGAAGAGAAGCACAGATACGCAGTATTTT
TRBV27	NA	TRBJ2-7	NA	CASSLTGGAYEQYF	TGTGCCAGCAGTCTCACAGGAGGGGCCTACGAGCAGTACTTC
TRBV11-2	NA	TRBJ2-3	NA	CASSFTIALAPSGADTQYF	TGTGCCAGCAGCTTTACCATTGCCCTAGCACCATCTGGGGCAGATACGCAGTATTTT
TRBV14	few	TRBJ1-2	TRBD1	CASSQDWTGWSGYTF	TGTGCCAGCAGCCAAGATTGGACAGGATGGAGCGGCTACACCTTC
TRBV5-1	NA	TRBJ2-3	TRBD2	CASSLVASGGAADTQYF	TGCGCCAGCAGCTTGGTGGCTAGCGGGGGGGCCGCAGATACGCAGTATTTT
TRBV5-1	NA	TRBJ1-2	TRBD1	CASSNRDRDGYTF	TGCGCCAGCAGCAACCGGGACAGGGATGGCTACACCTTC
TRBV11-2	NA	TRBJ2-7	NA	CASSLGAGLKYF	TGTGCCAGCAGCTTAGGGGCGGGCCTAAAGTACTTC
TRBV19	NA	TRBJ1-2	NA	CASSISTYGYTF	TGTGCCAGTAGTATTTCTACCTATGGCTACACCTTC
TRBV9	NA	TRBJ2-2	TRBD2	CASSVSSGGFTGELFF	TGTGCCAGCAGCGTCTCTAGCGGGGGGTTCACCGGGGAGCTGTTTTTT
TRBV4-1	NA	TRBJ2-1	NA	CASRGLTRSNEQFF	TGCGCCAGCCGGGGTCTAACCCGATCCAATGAGCAGTTCTTC
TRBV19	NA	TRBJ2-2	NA	CASTLGGNTGELFF	TGTGCCAGTACCCTAGGGGGGAACACCGGGGAGCTGTTTTTT
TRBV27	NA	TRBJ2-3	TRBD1	CASSLGDRGTDAQYF	TGTGCCAGCAGTTTAGGGGACAGGGGCACAGATGCGCAGTATTTT
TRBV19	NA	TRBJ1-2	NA	CASSMRAVYGYTF	TGTGCCAGTAGTATGAGGGCAGTCTATGGCTACACCTTC
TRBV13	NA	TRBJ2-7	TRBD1	CASSLGLDRRNEQYF	TGTGCCAGCAGCTTAGGCCTGGACAGGAGAAACGAGCAGTACTTC
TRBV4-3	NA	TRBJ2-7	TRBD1	CASSLGRTGNYEQYF	TGCGCCAGCAGTCTTGGGAGGACAGGGAACTACGAGCAGTACTTC
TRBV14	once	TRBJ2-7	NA	CASSQDPDKSYEQYF	TGTGCCAGCAGCCAAGATCCGGACAAGTCCTACGAGCAGTACTTC
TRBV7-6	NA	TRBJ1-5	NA	CASSLVSDQPQHF	TGTGCCAGCAGCTTAGTTTCTGATCAGCCCCAGCATTTT
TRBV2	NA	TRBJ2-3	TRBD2	CASTTWDYTDTQYF	TGTGCCAGCACTACTTGGGACTACACAGATACGCAGTATTTT
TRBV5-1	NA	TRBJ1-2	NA	CASSLTEGRGYTF	TGCGCCAGCAGCCTGACAGAAGGTCGGGGCTACACCTTC
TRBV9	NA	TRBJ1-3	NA	CASSVGSTGNTIYF	TGTGCCAGCAGCGTAGGGAGTACTGGAAACACCATATATTTT
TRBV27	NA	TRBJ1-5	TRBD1	CASSLGQGYQPQHF	TGTGCCAGCAGTTTAGGACAGGGCTATCAGCCCCAGCATTTT
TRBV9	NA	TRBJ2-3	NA	CASSPSRTDTQYF	TGTGCCAGCAGCCCCTCCCGCACAGATACGCAGTATTTT
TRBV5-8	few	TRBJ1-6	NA	CASTLGGSYSPLHF	TGTGCCAGCACCTTAGGCGGTTCCTATTCACCCCTCCACTTT
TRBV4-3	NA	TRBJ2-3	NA	CASSQGQSTDTQYF	TGCGCCAGCAGCCAAGGACAGTCCACAGATACGCAGTATTTT
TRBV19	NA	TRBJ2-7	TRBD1	CASSPTGVKGTYEQYF	TGTGCCAGTAGTCCGACAGGGGTAAAAGGGACCTACGAGCAGTACTTC
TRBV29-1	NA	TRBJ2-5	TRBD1	CSVEDLPTPGTAPLETQYF	TGCAGCGTTGAAGATTTACCCACTCCCGGGACAGCGCCTCTGGAGACCCAGTACTTC
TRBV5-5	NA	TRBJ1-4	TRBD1	CASSLDSGGTNEKLFF	TGTGCCAGCAGCTTGGATTCAGGGGGAACTAATGAAAAACTGTTTTTT
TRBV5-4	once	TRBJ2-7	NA	CASSFEVGPLYEQYF	TGTGCCAGCAGCTTCGAGGTGGGGCCGCTCTACGAGCAGTACTTC
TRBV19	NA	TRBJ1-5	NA	CASSISGGGSNQPQHF	TGTGCCAGTAGTATCTCTGGGGGCGGAAGCAATCAGCCCCAGCATTTT
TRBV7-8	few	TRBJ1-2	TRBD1	CASSLRTGNGYTF	TGTGCCAGCAGCCTGAGGACAGGGAATGGCTACACCTTC
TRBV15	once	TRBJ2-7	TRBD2	CATSRDSVGGGSYEQYF	TGTGCCACCAGCAGAGATTCGGTCGGGGGGGGATCCTACGAGCAGTACTTC
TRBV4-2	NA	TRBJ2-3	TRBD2	CASSPGLAGGPSTDTQYF	TGTGCCAGCAGCCCCGGACTAGCGGGGGGGCCTAGCACAGATACGCAGTATTTT
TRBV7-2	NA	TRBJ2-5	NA	CASSLTVQETQYF	TGTGCCAGCAGCTTAACGGTACAAGAGACCCAGTACTTC
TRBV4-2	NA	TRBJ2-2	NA	CASSQDGQGWDTGELFF	TGTGCCAGCAGCCAAGATGGCCAGGGGTGGGACACCGGGGAGCTGTTTTTT
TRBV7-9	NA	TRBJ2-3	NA	CASSLTGLDTQYF	TGTGCCAGCAGCTTAACAGGGTTGGATACGCAGTATTTT
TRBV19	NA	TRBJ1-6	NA	CASAGRAGEAPLHF	TGTGCCAGCGCGGGCCGGGCAGGAGAGGCACCCCTCCACTTT
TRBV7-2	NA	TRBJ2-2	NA	CASSLRGLNTGELFF	TGTGCCAGCAGCTTAAGGGGCCTGAACACCGGGGAGCTGTTTTTT
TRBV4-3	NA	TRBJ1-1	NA	CASSQGRGTEAFF	TGCGCCAGCAGCCAAGGTAGGGGCACTGAAGCTTTCTTT
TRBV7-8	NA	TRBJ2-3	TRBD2	CATQTSGVISTDTQYF	TGTGCCACCCAGACTAGCGGGGTGATTAGCACAGATACGCAGTATTTT
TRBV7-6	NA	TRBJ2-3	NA	CASSFSEIAADTQYF	TGTGCCAGCAGCTTCTCGGAGATCGCCGCAGATACGCAGTATTTT
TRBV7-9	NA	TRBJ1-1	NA	CASSLAARRGLANTEAFF	TGTGCCAGCAGCTTAGCCGCGCGGCGGGGGCTGGCGAACACTGAAGCTTTCTTT
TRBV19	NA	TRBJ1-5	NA	CASSPDRIQPQHF	TGTGCCAGTAGTCCTGACAGAATCCAGCCCCAGCATTTT
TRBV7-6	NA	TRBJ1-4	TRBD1	CASSPQGTGVNEKLFF	TGTGCCAGCAGCCCGCAAGGGACAGGGGTTAATGAAAAACTGTTTTTT
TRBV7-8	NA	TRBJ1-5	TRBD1	CASSTRQGDQPQHF	TGTGCCAGCAGCACTAGACAGGGGGACCAGCCCCAGCATTTT
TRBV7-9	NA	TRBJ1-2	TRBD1	CASSLLTGGGYTF	TGTGCCAGCAGCTTACTGACAGGGGGAGGCTACACCTTC
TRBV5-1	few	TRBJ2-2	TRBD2	CASSSRTSGAANTGELFF	TGCGCCAGCAGCTCCCGGACTAGCGGGGCCGCGAACACCGGGGAGCTGTTTTTT
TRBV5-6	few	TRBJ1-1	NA	CASSLRTRGRNTEAFF	TGTGCCAGCAGCTTGCGGACCAGGGGAAGGAACACTGAAGCTTTCTTT
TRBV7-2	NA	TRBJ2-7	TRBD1	CASSQDRSLSYEQYF	TGTGCCAGCAGCCAGGACAGGTCGTTATCCTACGAGCAGTACTTC
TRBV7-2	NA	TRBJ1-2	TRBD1	CASSLGQLDGYTF	TGTGCCAGCAGCTTGGGACAGCTAGATGGCTACACCTTC
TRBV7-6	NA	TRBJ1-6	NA	CASSTFRGGSPLHF	TGTGCCAGCAGCACATTCAGGGGCGGCTCACCCCTCCACTTT
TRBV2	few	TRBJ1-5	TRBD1	CASSEARTGGQPQHF	TGTGCCAGCAGTGAAGCGAGGACAGGGGGTCAGCCCCAGCATTTT